The source of this T cell receptor beta chain is a study of T cell responses to AZD1222 COVID-19 vaccine. About the research overall: Both about-4-week and about-12-week second-dose recipients were combined.

Generated by immunoSEQ multiplex PCR, the TCRdb table keeps only in-frame clones and is missing some. The table lists 90,000 to 140,000 clones, 82% of them singletons. This CDR3 is 12 amino acids long. Germline CDR1 reads ENHRY; CDR2 reads SYGVKD. V dropped 4 bases and J dropped 6 bases, with 9 bases sitting between them. The study's findings and limits: Repertoire sampling happened only post peak T cell response.

On this clone: No antigen is known for it.

The clonotype was recovered from an adult in good health. The chain links TRBV10-3 to TRBJ1-2, with a weak D call TRBD1 (6 bases). This material consisted of peripheral blood, taken on day 0 of AZD1222 vaccination. The CDR3 DNA sequence: TGTGCCATCAGTGTGGCAGGGGATGGCTACACCTTC. This codes for CAISVAGDGYTF.